A selection of T cell receptor beta chains follows, all from one sample in a study of shared clonotypes between healthy human individuals. This table comes from immunoSEQ multiplex PCR, and its TCRdb copy is limited to in-frame clones, with some not included. The table lists around 580,000 clones, more than 95% of them singletons, with less than 0.35% in the top ten. Sample: naive CD8+ T cells sorted from blood. These receptors all come from a man between 25 and 39 years old in good health. The CDR3 runs from the conserved cysteine through the conserved F or W. Fields, in order: V gene, clone size, J gene, D gene, CDR3 protein, CDR3 DNA. A D gene is named only where the DNA matches it firmly. Clone size is given for some rows only: seen once, a few or many times, or a class if the clone is expanded.

v_call: TRBV2; clone_size: .; j_call: TRBJ1-4; d_call: .; cdr3_aa: CASSEAGVKLFF; cdr3_nt: TGTGCCAGCAGTGAAGCAGGCGTGAAACTGTTTTTT
v_call: TRBV27; clone_size: .; j_call: TRBJ1-1; d_call: .; cdr3_aa: CASQYRGPNTEAFF; cdr3_nt: TGTGCCAGCCAGTATCGGGGGCCGAACACTGAAGCTTTCTTT
v_call: TRBV4-3; clone_size: .; j_call: TRBJ2-7; d_call: TRBD1; cdr3_aa: CASSQEPTGAAYEQYF; cdr3_nt: TGCGCCAGCAGCCAAGAGCCGACAGGGGCCGCCTACGAGCAGTACTTC
v_call: TRBV6-1; clone_size: .; j_call: TRBJ1-1; d_call: .; cdr3_aa: CAARKGTPEAFF; cdr3_nt: TGTGCCGCCCGCAAAGGGACTCCTGAAGCTTTCTTT
v_call: TRBV25-1; clone_size: .; j_call: TRBJ2-3; d_call: .; cdr3_aa: CASSPGVSVDTQYF; cdr3_nt: TGTGCCAGCAGCCCAGGGGTTTCGGTGGATACGCAGTATTTT
v_call: TRBV2; clone_size: .; j_call: TRBJ2-7; d_call: .; cdr3_aa: CALRSSVGYEQYF; cdr3_nt: TGTGCCCTCAGATCCTCGGTTGGTTACGAGCAGTACTTC
v_call: TRBV9; clone_size: .; j_call: TRBJ2-1; d_call: TRBD2; cdr3_aa: CASSSGTSFFPHEQFF; cdr3_nt: TGTGCCAGCAGCTCCGGGACTAGCTTCTTCCCCCATGAGCAGTTCTTC
v_call: TRBV27; clone_size: .; j_call: TRBJ2-7; d_call: TRBD2; cdr3_aa: CASSAGTSGFEQYF; cdr3_nt: TGTGCCAGCAGCGCCGGGACTAGCGGCTTCGAGCAGTACTTC
v_call: TRBV7-9; clone_size: .; j_call: TRBJ2-7; d_call: TRBD1; cdr3_aa: CASSSTFDRGYEQYF; cdr3_nt: TGTGCCAGCAGCTCGACCTTCGACAGGGGGTACGAGCAGTACTTC
v_call: TRBV10-3; clone_size: .; j_call: TRBJ1-5; d_call: .; cdr3_aa: CAISDEHYQPQHF; cdr3_nt: TGTGCCATCAGTGACGAGCACTATCAGCCCCAGCATTTT
v_call: TRBV5-4; clone_size: .; j_call: TRBJ1-5; d_call: .; cdr3_aa: CASSYTGKRQPQHF; cdr3_nt: TGTGCCAGCAGCTATACAGGGAAACGTCAGCCCCAGCATTTT
v_call: TRBV5-1; clone_size: .; j_call: TRBJ2-7; d_call: .; cdr3_aa: CASNTEGVTYEQYF; cdr3_nt: TGCGCCAGCAACACCGAGGGGGTGACCTACGAGCAGTACTTC
v_call: TRBV10-3; clone_size: .; j_call: TRBJ2-1; d_call: TRBD1; cdr3_aa: CAISDRRTGGYNEQFF; cdr3_nt: TGTGCCATCAGTGACCGCCGGACAGGGGGCTACAATGAGCAGTTCTTC
v_call: TRBV7-6; clone_size: once; j_call: TRBJ1-1; d_call: TRBD1; cdr3_aa: CASSLGVTGVNTEAFF; cdr3_nt: TGTGCCAGCAGCTTAGGGGTAACAGGGGTGAACACTGAAGCTTTCTTT
v_call: TRBV11-2; clone_size: .; j_call: TRBJ1-4; d_call: .; cdr3_aa: CASSALNEKLFF; cdr3_nt: TGTGCCAGCAGCGCCCTTAATGAAAAACTGTTTTTT
v_call: TRBV5-4; clone_size: .; j_call: TRBJ1-1; d_call: .; cdr3_aa: CASSLGGSGLTEAFF; cdr3_nt: TGTGCCAGCAGCTTGGGTGGCAGCGGGTTGACTGAAGCTTTCTTT
v_call: TRBV5-1; clone_size: .; j_call: TRBJ2-2; d_call: .; cdr3_aa: CASSLANSMGELFF; cdr3_nt: TGCGCCAGCAGCTTGGCCAATTCCATGGGGGAGCTGTTTTTT
v_call: TRBV5-8; clone_size: .; j_call: TRBJ2-7; d_call: TRBD2; cdr3_aa: CASSPNGLAVSYEQYF; cdr3_nt: TGTGCCAGCAGCCCCAATGGACTAGCGGTTTCCTACGAGCAGTACTTC
v_call: TRBV10-1; clone_size: .; j_call: TRBJ2-3; d_call: TRBD2; cdr3_aa: CASSEPSGSGTDTQYF; cdr3_nt: TGCGCCAGCAGTGAGCCTAGCGGGAGTGGAACAGATACGCAGTATTTT
v_call: TRBV19; clone_size: .; j_call: TRBJ2-2; d_call: TRBD1; cdr3_aa: CASSRFAQGAIGELFF; cdr3_nt: TGTGCCAGTAGTAGATTTGCGCAGGGGGCAATCGGGGAGCTGTTTTTT
v_call: TRBV19; clone_size: .; j_call: TRBJ2-7; d_call: .; cdr3_aa: CASSSGYEQYF; cdr3_nt: TGTGCCAGTAGTAGTGGGTACGAGCAGTACTTC
v_call: TRBV27; clone_size: .; j_call: TRBJ2-7; d_call: .; cdr3_aa: CASRPGGGTHPTKQYF; cdr3_nt: TGTGCCAGCAGACCGGGTGGGGGGACGCATCCTACGAAGCAGTACTTC